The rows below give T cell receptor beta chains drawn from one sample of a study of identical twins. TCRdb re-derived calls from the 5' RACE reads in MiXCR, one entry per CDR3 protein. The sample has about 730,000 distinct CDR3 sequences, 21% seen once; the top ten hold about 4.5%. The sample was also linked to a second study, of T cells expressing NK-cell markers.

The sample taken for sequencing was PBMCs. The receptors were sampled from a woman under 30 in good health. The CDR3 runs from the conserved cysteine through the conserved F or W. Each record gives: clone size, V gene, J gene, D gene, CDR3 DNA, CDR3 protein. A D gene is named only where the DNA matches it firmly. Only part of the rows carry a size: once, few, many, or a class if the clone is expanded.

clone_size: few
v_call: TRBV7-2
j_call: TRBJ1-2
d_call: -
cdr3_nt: TGTGCCAGCAGCTCATTGGACAGCTATGGCTACACCTTC
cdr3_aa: CASSSLDSYGYTF

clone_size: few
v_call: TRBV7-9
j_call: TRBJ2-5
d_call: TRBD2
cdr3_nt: TGTGCCAGCAGTCAGGGGATCCCTACTAGCGGGGGTTACTTC
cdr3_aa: CASSQGIPTSGGYF

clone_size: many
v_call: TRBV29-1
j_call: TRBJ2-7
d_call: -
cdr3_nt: TGCAGCGCTCCCGCCGGGTACTTC
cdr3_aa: CSAPAGYF

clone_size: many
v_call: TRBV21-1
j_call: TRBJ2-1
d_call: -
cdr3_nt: TGTGCCAGCAGCATCCGGACAGGGGGCCACGGACTCCCCTACAATGAGCAGTTCTTC
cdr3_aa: CASSIRTGGHGLPYNEQFF

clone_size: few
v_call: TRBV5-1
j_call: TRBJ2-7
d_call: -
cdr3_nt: TGCGCCAGCAGCCAAATAGAGGGGGGGACCTACGAGCAGTACTTC
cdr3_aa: CASSQIEGGTYEQYF

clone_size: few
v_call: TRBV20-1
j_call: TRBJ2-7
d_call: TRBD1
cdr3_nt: TGCAGTGCTCTGGACAGGGATCCCTACGAGCAGTACTTC
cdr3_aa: CSALDRDPYEQYF

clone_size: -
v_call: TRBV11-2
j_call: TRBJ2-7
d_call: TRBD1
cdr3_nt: TGTGCCAGTAGACAGGGAATGACCTACGAGCAGTACTTC
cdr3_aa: CASRQGMTYEQYF

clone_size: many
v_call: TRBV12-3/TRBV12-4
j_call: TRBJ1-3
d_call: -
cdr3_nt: TGTGCCAGCAGTTTTATCGGAAACACCATATATTTT
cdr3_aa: CASSFIGNTIYF

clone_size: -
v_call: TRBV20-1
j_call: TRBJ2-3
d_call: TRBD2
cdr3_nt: TGCAGTGCTACCCCCCCAGCGGGAGTAGGGGCAGATACGCAGTATTTT
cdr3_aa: CSATPPAGVGADTQYF

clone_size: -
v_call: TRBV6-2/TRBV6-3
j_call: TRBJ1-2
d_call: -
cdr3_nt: TGTGCCAGCAGTGCCAGGACTAACTATGGCTACACCTTC
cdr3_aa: CASSARTNYGYTF

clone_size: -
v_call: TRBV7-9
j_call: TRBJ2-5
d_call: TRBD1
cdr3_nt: TGTGCCAGCAGCTTAGTGGGACAGCTCCAAGAGACCCAGTACTTC
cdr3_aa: CASSLVGQLQETQYF

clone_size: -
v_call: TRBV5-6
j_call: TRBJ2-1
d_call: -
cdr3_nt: TGTGCCAGGAGCCCCGAGTCCTACAATGAGCAGTTCTTC
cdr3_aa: CARSPESYNEQFF

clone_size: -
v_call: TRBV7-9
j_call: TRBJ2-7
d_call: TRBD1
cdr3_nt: TGTGCCAGCAGCCCGCAGGGGGCTGGCTACGAGCAGTACTTC
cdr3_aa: CASSPQGAGYEQYF

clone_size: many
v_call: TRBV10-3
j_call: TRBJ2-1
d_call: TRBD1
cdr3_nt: TGTGCCATCCGACAGGGTGAGGACGAGCAGTTCTTC
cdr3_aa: CAIRQGEDEQFF

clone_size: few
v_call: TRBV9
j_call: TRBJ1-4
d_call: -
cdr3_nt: TGTGCCAGCAGCGCCTCTGGGGACGAAAAACTGTTTTTT
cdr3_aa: CASSASGDEKLFF

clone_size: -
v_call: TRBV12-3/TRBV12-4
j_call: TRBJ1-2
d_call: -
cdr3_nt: TGTGCCAGCAGTTGGGACGTTGGCTATGGCTACACCTTC
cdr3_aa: CASSWDVGYGYTF

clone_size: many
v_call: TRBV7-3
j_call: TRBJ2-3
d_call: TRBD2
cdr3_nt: TGTGCCAGCAGCTTCTCTAGCGGGAGCACAGATACGCAGTATTTT
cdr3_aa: CASSFSSGSTDTQYF

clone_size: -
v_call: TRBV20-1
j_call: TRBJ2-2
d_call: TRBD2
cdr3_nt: TGCAGTGCTGGGAGGGCGGGCACCGGGGAGCTGTTTTTT
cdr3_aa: CSAGRAGTGELFF

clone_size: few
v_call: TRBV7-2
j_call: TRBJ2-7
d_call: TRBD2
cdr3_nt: TGTGCCAGCAGCTTAGCGCGTGTACTAGCGGGACGCGAGCAGTACTTC
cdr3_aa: CASSLARVLAGREQYF

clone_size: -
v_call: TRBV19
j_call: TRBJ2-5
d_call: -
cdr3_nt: TGTGCCAGTAGCCGATACGAGGGGTCGGAGACCCAGTACTTC
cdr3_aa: CASSRYEGSETQYF

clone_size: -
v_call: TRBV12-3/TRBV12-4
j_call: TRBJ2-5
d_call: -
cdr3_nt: TGTGCCAGCAGTTTTTGGGGGTCCAGGGAGACCCAGTACTTC
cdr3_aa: CASSFWGSRETQYF

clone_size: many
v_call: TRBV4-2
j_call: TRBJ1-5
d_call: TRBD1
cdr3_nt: TGTGCCAGCAGCCAAGCGCCGGACAGGGGGCGGTTCAATCAGCCCCAGCATTTT
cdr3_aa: CASSQAPDRGRFNQPQHF

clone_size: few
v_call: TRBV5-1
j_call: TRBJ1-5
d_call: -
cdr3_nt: TGCGCCAGCAGCTTGAGTTCGGGGTTGGGTCAGCCCCAGCATTTT
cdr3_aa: CASSLSSGLGQPQHF

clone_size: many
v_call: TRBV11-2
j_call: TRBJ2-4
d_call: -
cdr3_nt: TGTGCCAGCAGCTTAGAAAAGCAGCGACAATTTGGTAACATTCAGTACTTC
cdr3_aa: CASSLEKQRQFGNIQYF

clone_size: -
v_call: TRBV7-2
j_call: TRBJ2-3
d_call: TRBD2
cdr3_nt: TGTGCCAGCAGCCTAGAGGGTAGCGGGAGGCCCCAGGCGCAGTATTTT
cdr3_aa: CASSLEGSGRPQAQYF

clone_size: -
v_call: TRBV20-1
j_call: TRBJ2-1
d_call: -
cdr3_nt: TGCAGTGCCGGACTCGGTGGGGTCTTC
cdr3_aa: CSAGLGGVF

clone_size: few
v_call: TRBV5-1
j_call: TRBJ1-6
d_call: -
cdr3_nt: TGCGCCAGCAGCCTAGCGGGGAGGGGGAATTCACCCCTCCACTTT
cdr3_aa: CASSLAGRGNSPLHF